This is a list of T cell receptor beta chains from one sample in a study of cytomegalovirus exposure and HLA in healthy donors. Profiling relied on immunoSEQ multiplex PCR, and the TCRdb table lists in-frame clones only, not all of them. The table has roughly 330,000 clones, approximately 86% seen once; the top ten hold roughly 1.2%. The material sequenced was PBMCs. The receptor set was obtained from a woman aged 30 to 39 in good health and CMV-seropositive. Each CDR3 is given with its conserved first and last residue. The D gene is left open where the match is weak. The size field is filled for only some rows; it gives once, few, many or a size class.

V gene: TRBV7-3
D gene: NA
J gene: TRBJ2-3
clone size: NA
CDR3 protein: CASSTSMLGGAGDTQYF
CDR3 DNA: TGTGCCAGCAGCACATCTATGCTGGGGGGCGCGGGAGATACGCAGTATTTT

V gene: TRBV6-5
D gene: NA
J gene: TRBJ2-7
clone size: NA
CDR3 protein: CASSYRGGEQYF
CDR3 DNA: TGTGCCAGCAGTTACCGAGGGGGCGAGCAGTACTTC

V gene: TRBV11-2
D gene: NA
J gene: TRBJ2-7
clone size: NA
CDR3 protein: CASSLGQAHEQYF
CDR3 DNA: TGTGCCAGCAGCTTAGGACAGGCCCACGAGCAGTACTTC

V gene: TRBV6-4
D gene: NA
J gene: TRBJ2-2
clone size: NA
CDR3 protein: CASSRELASNTGELFF
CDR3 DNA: TGTGCCAGCAGTCGGGAACTAGCCTCGAACACCGGGGAGCTGTTTTTT

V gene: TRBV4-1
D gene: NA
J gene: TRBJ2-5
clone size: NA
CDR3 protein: CASSPRSSGTTYQETQYF
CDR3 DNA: TGCGCCAGCAGCCCTAGATCAAGCGGGACAACGTACCAAGAGACCCAGTACTTC

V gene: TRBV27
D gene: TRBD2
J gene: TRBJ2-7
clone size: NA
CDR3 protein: CASGRPGLGEQYF
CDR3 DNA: TGTGCCAGCGGCCGCCCCGGACTAGGCGAGCAGTACTTC

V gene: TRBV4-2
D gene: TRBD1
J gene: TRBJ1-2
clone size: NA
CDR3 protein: CASSQASTGGGYTF
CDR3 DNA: TGTGCCAGCAGCCAAGCCAGCACAGGGGGTGGCTACACCTTC

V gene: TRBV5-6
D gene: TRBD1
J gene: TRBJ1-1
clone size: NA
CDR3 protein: CASSVGQLNTEAFF
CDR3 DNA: TGTGCCAGCAGCGTGGGACAGCTAAACACTGAAGCTTTCTTT

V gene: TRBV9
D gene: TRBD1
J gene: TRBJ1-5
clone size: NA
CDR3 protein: CASSVGTGRNQPQHF
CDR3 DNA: TGTGCCAGCAGCGTAGGGACAGGGAGGAATCAGCCCCAGCATTTT

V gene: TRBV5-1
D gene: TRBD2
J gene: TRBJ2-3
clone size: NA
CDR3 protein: CASSLTSGRDTQYF
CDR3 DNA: TGCGCCAGCAGCTTGACTAGCGGGAGAGATACGCAGTATTTT

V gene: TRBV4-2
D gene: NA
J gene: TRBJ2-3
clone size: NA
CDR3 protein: CASSQNYRETDTQYF
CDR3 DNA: TGTGCCAGCAGCCAGAACTACCGGGAGACAGATACGCAGTATTTT

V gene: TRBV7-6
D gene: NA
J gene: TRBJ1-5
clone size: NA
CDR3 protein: CASSSRAGGSSNQPQHF
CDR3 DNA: TGTGCCAGCAGCTCCCGAGCGGGGGGCTCGAGCAATCAGCCCCAGCATTTT

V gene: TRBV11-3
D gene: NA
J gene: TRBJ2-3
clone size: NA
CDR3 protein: CASSLQGSTDTQYF
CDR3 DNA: TGTGCCAGCAGCTTACAGGGTTCCACAGATACGCAGTATTTT

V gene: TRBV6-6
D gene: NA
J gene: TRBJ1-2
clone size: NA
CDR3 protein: CASSYSTHLGGYTF
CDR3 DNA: TGTGCCAGCAGTTACTCAACCCACCTTGGTGGCTACACCTTC

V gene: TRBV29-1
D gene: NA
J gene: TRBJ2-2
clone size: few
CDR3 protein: CSVYEVGNTGELFF
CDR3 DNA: TGCAGCGTCTACGAGGTCGGGAACACCGGGGAGCTGTTTTTT

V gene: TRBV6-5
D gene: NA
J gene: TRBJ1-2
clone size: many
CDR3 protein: CASSYMANYGYTF
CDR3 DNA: TGTGCCAGCAGTTACATGGCTAACTATGGCTACACCTTC

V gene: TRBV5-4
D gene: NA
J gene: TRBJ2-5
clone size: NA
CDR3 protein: CASSSEGFQETQYF
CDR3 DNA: TGTGCCAGCAGCTCGGAGGGGTTTCAAGAGACCCAGTACTTC

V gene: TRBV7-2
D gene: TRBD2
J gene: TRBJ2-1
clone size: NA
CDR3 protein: CASSSWISGGYNEQFF
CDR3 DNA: TGTGCCAGCAGCTCCTGGATCAGCGGGGGGTACAATGAGCAGTTCTTC

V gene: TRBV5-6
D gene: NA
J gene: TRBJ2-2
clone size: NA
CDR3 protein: CASSPGITGELFF
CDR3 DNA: TGTGCCAGCAGCCCGGGAATTACCGGGGAGCTGTTTTTT

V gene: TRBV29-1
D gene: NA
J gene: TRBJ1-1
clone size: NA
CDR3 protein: CSVHPPTKNRKIATEAFF
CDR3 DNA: TGCAGCGTCCACCCCCCCACTAAAAACAGGAAAATAGCCACTGAAGCTTTCTTT

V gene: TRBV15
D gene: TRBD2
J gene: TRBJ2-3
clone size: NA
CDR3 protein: CATSRGGVAGGRDTQYF
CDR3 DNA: TGTGCCACCAGCAGAGGGGGAGTGGCGGGGGGCCGGGATACGCAGTATTTT

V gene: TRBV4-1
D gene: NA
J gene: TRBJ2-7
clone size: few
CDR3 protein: CASSQASDYEQYF
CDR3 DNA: TGCGCCAGCAGCCAAGCATCCGACTACGAGCAGTACTTC

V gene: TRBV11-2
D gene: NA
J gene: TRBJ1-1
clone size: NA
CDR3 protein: CASTDRQEAFF
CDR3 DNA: TGTGCCAGCACGGACAGACAAGAAGCTTTCTTT

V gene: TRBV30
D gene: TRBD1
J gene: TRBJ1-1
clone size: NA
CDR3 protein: CAWSDRGGTEAFF
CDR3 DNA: TGTGCCTGGAGCGACAGGGGAGGCACTGAAGCTTTCTTT

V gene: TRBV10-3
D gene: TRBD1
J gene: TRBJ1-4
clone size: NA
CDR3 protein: CAIRPEGQGEKLFF
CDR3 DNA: TGTGCCATCAGACCCGAGGGACAGGGGGAAAAACTGTTTTTT

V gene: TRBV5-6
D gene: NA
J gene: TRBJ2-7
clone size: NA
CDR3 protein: CASSFRDRQIGLSYEQYF
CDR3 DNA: TGTGCCAGCAGCTTCCGGGACCGCCAAATCGGACTTTCCTACGAGCAGTACTTC

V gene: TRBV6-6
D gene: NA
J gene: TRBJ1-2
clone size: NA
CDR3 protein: CASSSAAPSGRYGYTF
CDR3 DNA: TGTGCCAGCAGCTCCGCAGCCCCCTCTGGACGATATGGCTACACCTTC

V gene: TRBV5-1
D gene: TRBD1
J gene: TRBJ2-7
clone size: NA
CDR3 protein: CASSSQVRTGTYEQYF
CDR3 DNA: TGCGCCAGCAGCTCGCAGGTTAGGACAGGCACCTACGAGCAGTACTTC

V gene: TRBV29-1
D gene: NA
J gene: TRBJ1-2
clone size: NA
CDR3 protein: CSVVDSWNGYTF
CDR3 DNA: TGCAGCGTGGTGGACAGCTGGAATGGCTACACCTTC

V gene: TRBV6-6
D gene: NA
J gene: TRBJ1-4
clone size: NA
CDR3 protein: CASNGPGKNEKLFF
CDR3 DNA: TGTGCCAGCAACGGGCCGGGAAAAAATGAAAAACTGTTTTTT

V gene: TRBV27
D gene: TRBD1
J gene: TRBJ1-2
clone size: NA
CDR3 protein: CASSPGTGYNYGYTF
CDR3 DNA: TGTGCCAGCAGTCCGGGGACAGGGTATAACTATGGCTACACCTTC

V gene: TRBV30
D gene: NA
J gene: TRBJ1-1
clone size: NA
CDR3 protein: CAWSRGMNTEAFF
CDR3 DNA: TGTGCCTGGAGTAGGGGAATGAACACTGAAGCTTTCTTT

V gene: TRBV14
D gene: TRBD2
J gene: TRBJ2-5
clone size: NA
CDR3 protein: CASSHLGLAGTQETQYF
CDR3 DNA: TGTGCCAGCAGCCACCTTGGACTAGCGGGGACCCAAGAGACCCAGTACTTC

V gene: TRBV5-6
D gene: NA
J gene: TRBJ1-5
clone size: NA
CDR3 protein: CASSSQGRGDQPQHF
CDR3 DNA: TGTGCCAGCAGCTCGCAGGGTAGGGGTGATCAGCCCCAGCATTTT

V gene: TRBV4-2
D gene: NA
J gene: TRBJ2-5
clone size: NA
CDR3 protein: CASSQDGQATETQYF
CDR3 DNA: TGTGCCAGCAGCCAAGATGGGCAGGCCACAGAGACCCAGTACTTC

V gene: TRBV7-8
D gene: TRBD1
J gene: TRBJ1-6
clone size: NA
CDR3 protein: CASSLEGAYNNSPLHF
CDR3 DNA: TGTGCCAGCAGCTTAGAGGGGGCTTACAATAATTCACCCCTCCACTTT

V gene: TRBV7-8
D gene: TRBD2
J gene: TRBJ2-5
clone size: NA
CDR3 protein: CASSLGTSWETQYF
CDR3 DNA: TGTGCCAGCAGCTTAGGGACTAGCTGGGAGACCCAGTACTTC

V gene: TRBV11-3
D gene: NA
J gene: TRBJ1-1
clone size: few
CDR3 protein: CASSWVGGGPAFF
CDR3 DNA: TGTGCCAGCAGCTGGGTGGGGGGTGGTCCAGCTTTCTTT

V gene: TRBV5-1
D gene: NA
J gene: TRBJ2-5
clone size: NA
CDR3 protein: CASSSVRDYQETQYF
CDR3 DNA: TGCGCCAGCAGCTCCGTCCGGGACTACCAAGAGACCCAGTACTTC

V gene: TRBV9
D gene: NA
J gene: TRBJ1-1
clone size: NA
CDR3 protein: CASSVDGREYTEAFF
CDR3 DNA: TGTGCCAGCAGCGTAGATGGCAGGGAATACACTGAAGCTTTCTTT

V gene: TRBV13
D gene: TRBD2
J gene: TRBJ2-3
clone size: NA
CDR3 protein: CASSLFRRSSGRSSPDTQYF
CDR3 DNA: TGTGCCAGCAGCTTATTTAGACGGTCTAGCGGGAGAAGTAGCCCAGATACGCAGTATTTT

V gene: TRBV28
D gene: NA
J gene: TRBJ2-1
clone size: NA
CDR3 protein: CASNRRNEQFF
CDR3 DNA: TGTGCCAGCAATAGGAGGAATGAGCAGTTCTTC

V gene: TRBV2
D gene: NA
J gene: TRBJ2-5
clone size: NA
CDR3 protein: CASSEDVGTEETQYF
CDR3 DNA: TGTGCCAGCAGTGAAGACGTAGGGACGGAAGAGACCCAGTACTTC

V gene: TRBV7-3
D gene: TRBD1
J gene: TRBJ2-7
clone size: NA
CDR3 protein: CASSPSHSRDRGRVVEYEQYF
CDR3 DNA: TGTGCCAGCAGCCCATCCCACTCCCGGGACAGGGGGCGTGTGGTCGAGTACGAGCAGTACTTC

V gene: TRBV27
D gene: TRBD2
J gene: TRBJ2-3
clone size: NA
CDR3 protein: CASSSAPSGRGTDTQYF
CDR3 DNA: TGTGCCAGCAGTTCAGCCCCTAGCGGGAGAGGCACAGATACGCAGTATTTT

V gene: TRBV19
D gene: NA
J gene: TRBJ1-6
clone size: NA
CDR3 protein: CASTTDRSSYNSPLHF
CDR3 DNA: TGTGCCAGTACCACTGACAGGAGCTCCTATAATTCACCCCTCCACTTT

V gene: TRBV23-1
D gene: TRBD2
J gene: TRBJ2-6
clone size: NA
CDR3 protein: CASCRGGPGANVLTF
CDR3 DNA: TGCGCCAGCTGCCGGGGGGGGCCCGGGGCCAACGTCCTGACTTTC

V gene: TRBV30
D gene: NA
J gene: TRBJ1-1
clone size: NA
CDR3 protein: CAWSVGERTEAFF
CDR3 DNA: TGTGCCTGGAGTGTCGGAGAGAGGACTGAAGCTTTCTTT